The subject of this entry is one T cell receptor beta chain. Its specificity is not known. This sample is part of a study of vaccination and CD4 T cells after COVID-19. Across the study: The convalescents, six males and four females, included two who were Hispanic. Cultures acting as controls obtained a CEFX pool, an HIV-1 Nef pool, or no peptide. Post-vaccine sampling followed dose two by a median about 72 days (range 14 to 241). Study outcomes and limitations: Spike mono-reactive status applied to 304 of 307 vaccine-specific clones in convalescent patients.

Stated treatment: approximately 9-day PBMC culture with coronavirus spike peptide pools or control peptides (ViraFEST assay). CD4+ T cells that had been cultured provided DNA sequenced with the Oncomine TCR Beta short-read assay. TCRdb called the PCR reads again in MiXCR, with one record for every CDR3 protein. The sample has 3,500 to 5,500 distinct CDR3 sequences, roughly a third seen once. This CDR3 is built from 13 residues. V was cut by 2 bases and J by 4 bases, with 8 bases left in between. Germline V CDR1 and CDR2: WSHSY, SAAADI. This chain joins TRBV10-2 and TRBJ1-1; the D is unclear. The sample was CD4+ T cells from blood, cultured in vitro, taken after SARS-CoV-2 vaccination. This TCR came from a human donor who had recovered from COVID-19. CDR3 nucleotide sequence: TGCGCCAGCAGTGAGATCCGGTCCACTGAAGCTTTCTTT. The encoded protein is CASSEIRSTEAFF.